This passage covers 9 T cell receptor beta chains from one sample sequenced in a study of cytomegalovirus exposure and HLA in healthy donors. PCR involved 60 Vbeta and 13 Jbeta primers. Only in-frame clones appear in the TCRdb table, and some are missing; sequencing was by immunoSEQ multiplex PCR. The table includes about 160,000 clones, about 80% detected once. Sequences were obtained from PBMCs. The receptors were gathered from a girl aged 5 to 17 in good health and CMV-seropositive.

This chain joins TRBV10-3 and TRBJ2-7; the match to TRBD1 covers 9 bases. Looked up from germline, CDR1 is ENHRY and CDR2 is SYGVKD. Trimming cost V 4 bases and J 5 bases; bases outside gene matches: 6. This CDR3 has 14 residues. The CDR3 nucleotides read TGTGCCATCAGTGTTGGGACAGGGTACGACGAGCAGTACTTC. As protein: CAISVGTGYDEQYF.

This sequence joins TRBV7-3 and TRBJ2-1; perhaps TRBD2 as D (6 bases). Trimming left V 4 bases short and J 0 bases short, with 13 bases between. Germline V gives CDR1 SGHTA, CDR2 FQGTGA. The CDR3 has 16 residues. The CDR3 DNA follows: TGTGCCAGCAGCTCCGGTGGGGGGAGCTCCTACAATGAGCAGTTCTTC. This codes for CASSSGGGSSYNEQFF. Based on the CDR3 plus reference TRBV7-3 and TRBJ2-1, the full variable domain is GAGVSQTPSNKVTEKGKYVELRCDPISGHTALYWYRQSLGQGPEFLIYFQGTGAADDSGLPNDRFFAVRPEGSVSTLKIQRTERGDSAVYLCASSSGGGSSYNEQFFGPGTRLTVL.

This rearrangement joins TRBV30 to TRBJ2-2; the match to TRBD2 covers 16 bases. The CDR3 spans 19 residues. V trimming: 5 bases; J trimming: 7 bases; junction bases outside the gene matches: 16. Germline V gene lookup returns CDR1 GTSNPN and CDR2 SVGIG (reference sequence). CDR3 sequence: CAWDATGTSGRARVGELFF. Here the CDR3 DNA reads TGTGCCTGGGATGCTACAGGGACTAGCGGGAGGGCCCGGGTCGGGGAGCTGTTTTTT.

This clone was counted only a few times. Other DNA variants within this sample encode the same CDR3. The genes are TRBV27 and TRBJ2-7; the D is unclear. This CDR3 is 13 amino acids long. CDR1 is MNHEY, CDR2 SMNVEV, per germline (reference sequence). V lost 2 bases to trimming and J lost 1 base, with 6 bases between them. The CDR3 loop reads CASSLGGSYEQYF. The CDR3, as DNA: TGTGCCAGCAGTTTAGGCGGATCCTACGAGCAGTACTTC.

The chain recombines TRBV9 with TRBJ2-5; a possible D gene is TRBD2 (6 bases). The CDR3 loop spans 17 amino acids. V was shortened by 0 bases and J by 1 base, with 16 bases between the two germline ends. Germline loops: CDR1 SGDLS, CDR2 YYNGEE. For the CDR3, the DNA is TGTGCCAGCAGCGTAGCGAGAGGGGAGGAACTCCAAGAGACCCAGTACTTC. Protein product: CASSVARGEELQETQYF. Combining the CDR3 with reference TRBV9 and TRBJ2-5 gives the whole variable domain DSGVTQTPKHLITATGQRVTLRCSPRSGDLSVYWYQQSLDQGLQFLIQYYNGEERAKGNILERFSAQQFPDLHSELNLSSLELGDSALYFCASSVARGEELQETQYFGPGTRLLVL.

The rearrangement uses TRBV28 and TRBJ1-1; TRBD1 aligns across 8 bases. The germline V gene encodes CDR1 MDHEN and CDR2 SYDVKM. V trimming: 4 bases; J trimming: 1 base; junction bases outside the gene matches: 5. The CDR3 is 15 residues long. The CDR3 nucleotides are TGTGCCAGCAGTTCGACAGGGGCCGCGAACACTGAAGCTTTCTTT. This codes for CASSSTGAANTEAFF.

The chain carries TRBV9 and TRBJ2-3, with TRBD2 matching 9 bases. CDR3 length equals 15 residues. CDR1 and CDR2 (germline): SGDLS, YYNGEE. Trimming cost V 0 bases and J 7 bases; bases outside gene matches: 6. In DNA form, the CDR3 reads TGTGCCAGCAGCGTAGGTGGCGGGGGGGCATATACGCAGTATTTT. It encodes CASSVGGGGAYTQYF.

This clone was seen once. The chain joins TRBV5-6 to TRBJ1-1, with no clear D. Deletions cut 4 bases from V and 1 base from J, with 8 bases between. Germline values: CDR1 SGHDT, CDR2 YYEEEE. CDR3 length: 13 amino acids. The CDR3 loop is CASSHTENTEAFF. In DNA, the CDR3 is TGTGCCAGCAGCCATACAGAGAACACTGAAGCTTTCTTT.

The chain combines TRBV5-1 with TRBJ2-1, with D perhaps TRBD2 (8 bases). The CDR3 is 15 amino acids. Trimming removed 4 bases at V and 8 bases at J, with 19 bases between. Germline assignment: CDR1 SGHRS and CDR2 YFSETQ. The chain's CDR3 is CASSIGTAGVDEQFF. CDR3 nucleotide sequence: TGCGCCAGCAGCATCGGGACAGCGGGGGTGGATGAGCAGTTCTTC.